This T cell receptor beta chain was profiled in a study of OX40 agonist ivuxolimab in advanced cancers. Study-wide findings and caveats: Partly responding patients at 0.1-3.0 mg/kg showed some of the smallest clonal expansion. Blood T cells, both CD4+ and CD8+, expanded clonally by week 6 at 0.1 to 3.0 mg/kg.

Collection of blood occurred at baseline, at cycle 4 day 1, and at cycle 7 day 1. About this clone itself: Its antigen is unknown.

The table came from immunoSEQ multiplex PCR; TCRdb's copy has only in-frame clones and leaves some out. The data contain some 80,000 clones, about 83% of them singletons. Germline CDR1 MNHEY, CDR2 SMNVEV (reference sequence). The germline V and J ends were trimmed by 2 bases and 8 bases, with 15 bases remaining between them. This CDR3 has 15 residues. The TCR comes from an adult with an advanced solid tumor such as melanoma, head and neck, liver or kidney cancer. V and J are TRBV27 and TRBJ1-4; no definite D call. Sample: CD4+ or CD8+ T cells sorted from blood, taken in a trial of the OX40 agonist ivuxolimab. Here the CDR3 reads CASSLHSIQDEKLFF. CDR3 bases: TGTGCCAGCAGTTTACACAGCATCCAAGACGAAAAACTGTTTTTT.